These 10 T cell receptor beta chains were all obtained from the same sample, sequenced in a study of cytomegalovirus exposure and HLA in healthy donors. This PCR relied on a set of 60 Vbeta primers and 13 Jbeta primers. The method was immunoSEQ multiplex PCR; TCRdb's version includes in-frame clones alone and lacks a portion of them. The table includes some 150,000 clones, about 83% detected once. Material for sequencing was PBMCs. Receptors originate from a woman aged 40 to 50 in good health and CMV-seronegative.

The chain employs TRBV6-6 and TRBJ2-7; 10 bases are a match to TRBD1. The CDR3 length is 15 residues. V lost 4 bases to trimming and J lost 3 bases; unmatched junction nucleotides: 6. Per germline, CDR1 MNHNY and CDR2 SVGAGI (reference sequence). In DNA form, the CDR3 reads TGTGCCAGCAGTTTGGACAGGGGGGATAACTACGAGCAGTACTTC. Its protein product is CASSLDRGDNYEQYF.

The J gene is TRBJ1-1, the V gene TRBV5-4; 7 positions match TRBD1. This CDR3 has 15 amino acids. CDR1 and CDR2 (germline): SGHNT, YYREEE (reference sequence). Unmatched junction bases numbered 9, after V lost 1 base and J lost 6 bases. The CDR3 DNA follows: TGTGCCAGCAGCTTGAAACAGGGGTGGGGGCCTGAAGCTTTCTTT. Protein product: CASSLKQGWGPEAFF.

The chain uses TRBV6-4 and TRBJ2-4; possibly TRBD2 for D (5 bases). Trimming shortened V by 7 bases and J by 15 bases, and 10 bases separated the two germline ends. The CDR3 runs to 9 residues. The germline V gene has CDR1 MRHNA and CDR2 SNTAGT. CDR3: CASIAPRYF. DNA of the CDR3: TGTGCCAGCATAGCGCCACGGTACTTC.

The chain joins TRBV10-2 to TRBJ2-3, with D possibly being TRBD1 (7 bases). The CDR3 consists of 15 residues. Trimming took off 6 bases at V and 6 bases at J, with 19 bases between the two ends. The V gene's germline CDR1 is WSHSY and CDR2 SAAADI. In DNA, the CDR3 is TGCGCCAGCAGGATGGAGGGGGCAGTCGGGGATACGCAGTATTTT. It translates to CASRMEGAVGDTQYF.

The chain is built from TRBV29-1 and TRBJ1-4, with 7 nucleotides matching TRBD1. The trim removed 7 bases at V and 0 bases at J, leaving 14 bases unmatched. Germline V gene lookup returns CDR1 SQVTM and CDR2 ANQGSEA. The CDR3 runs to 17 residues. The CDR3 here is CSAGDSPLPTTNEKLFF. The CDR3 DNA reads TGCAGCGCGGGGGACAGTCCGCTGCCCACAACTAATGAAAAACTGTTTTTT.

The J gene is TRBJ1-1, the V gene TRBV25-1; 10 positions agree with TRBD1. Germline values: CDR1 MGHDK, CDR2 SYGVNS. The CDR3 is 15 amino acids. Trimming cost V 6 bases and J 6 bases; bases outside gene matches: 10. CDR3 nucleotides: TGTGCCAGCAGGGACAGGGGGGTACGGAGCTCTGAAGCTTTCTTT. Amino acids: CASRDRGVRSSEAFF.

The gene calls are TRBV6-1 and TRBJ2-3; possibly TRBD2 for D (6 bases). CDR1 MNHNS and CDR2 SASEGT come from the germline V gene. Trimming cost V 4 bases and J 4 bases, with 15 bases left between them. There are 15 residues in the CDR3. The CDR3 is CASSVWREASDTQYF. The CDR3 bases are TGTGCCAGCAGTGTGTGGAGGGAGGCGTCAGATACGCAGTATTTT.

The chain employs TRBV6-6 and TRBJ1-2; D is unresolved. V shed 8 bases and J shed 6 bases, with 13 bases lying between them. CDR3 length equals 12 residues. Germline CDR1 is MNHNY and CDR2 is SVGAGI (reference sequence). The DNA of the CDR3 is TGTGCCAGCCGCCCGGAGACCCATGGCTACACCTTC. It encodes CASRPETHGYTF.

The chain couples TRBV30 to TRBJ1-1; TRBD1 is a possible D gene (6 bases). The length of the CDR3 is 15 residues. CDR1 and CDR2 (germline): GTSNPN, SVGIG (reference sequence). V lost 1 base to trimming and J lost 2 bases, with 14 bases between them. CDR3 sequence: CAWSAGVSLNTEAFF. For the CDR3, the DNA is TGTGCCTGGAGTGCAGGGGTCTCCCTCAACACTGAAGCTTTCTTT.

This clone was counted between two and nine times. This chain joins TRBV4-1 and TRBJ2-5, with 13 bases identical to TRBD2. The J call is doubtful: the DNA matches TRBJ2-7 better. The CDR3 contains 18 residues. Looked up from germline, CDR1 is MGHRA and CDR2 is YSYEKL. The CDR3 DNA reads TGCGCCAGCACCCGACTAGCGGGAGGTTCCGAAAGCTCCTACGAGCAGTACTTC. The encoded protein is CASTRLAGGSESSYEQYF.